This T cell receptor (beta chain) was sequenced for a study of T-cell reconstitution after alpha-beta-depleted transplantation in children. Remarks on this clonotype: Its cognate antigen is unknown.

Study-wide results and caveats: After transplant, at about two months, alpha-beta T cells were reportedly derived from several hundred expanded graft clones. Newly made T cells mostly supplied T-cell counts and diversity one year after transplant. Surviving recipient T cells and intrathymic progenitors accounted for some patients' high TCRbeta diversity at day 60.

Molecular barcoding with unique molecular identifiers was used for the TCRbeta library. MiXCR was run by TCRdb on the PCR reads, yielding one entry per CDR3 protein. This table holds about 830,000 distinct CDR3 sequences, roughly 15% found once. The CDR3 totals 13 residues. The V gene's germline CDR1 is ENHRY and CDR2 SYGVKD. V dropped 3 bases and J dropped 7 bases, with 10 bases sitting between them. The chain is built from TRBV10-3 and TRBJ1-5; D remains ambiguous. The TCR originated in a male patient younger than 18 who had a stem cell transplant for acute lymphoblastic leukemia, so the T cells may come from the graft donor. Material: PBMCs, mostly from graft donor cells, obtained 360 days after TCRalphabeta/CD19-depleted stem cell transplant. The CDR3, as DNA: TGTGCCATCAGTGATCGGGAATGGCAGCCCCAGCATTTT. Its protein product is CAISDREWQPQHF.